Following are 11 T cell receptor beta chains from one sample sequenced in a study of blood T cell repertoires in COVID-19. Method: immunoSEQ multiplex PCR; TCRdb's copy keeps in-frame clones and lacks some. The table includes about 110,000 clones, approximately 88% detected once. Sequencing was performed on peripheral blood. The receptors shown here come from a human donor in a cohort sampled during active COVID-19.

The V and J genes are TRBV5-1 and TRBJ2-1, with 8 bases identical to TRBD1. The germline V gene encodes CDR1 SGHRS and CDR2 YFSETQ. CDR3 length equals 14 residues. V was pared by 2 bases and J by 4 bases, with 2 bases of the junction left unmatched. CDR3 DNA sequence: TGCGCCAGCAGCTTTAGGACAGGGTACAATGAGCAGTTCTTC. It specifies CASSFRTGYNEQFF. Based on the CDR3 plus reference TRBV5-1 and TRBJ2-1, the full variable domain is KAGVTQTPRYLIKTRGQQVTLSCSPISGHRSVSWYQQTPGQGLQFLFEYFSETQRNKGNFPGRFSGRQFSNSRSEMNVSTLELGDSALYLCASSFRTGYNEQFFGPGTRLTVL.

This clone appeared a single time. The CDR3 sequence: CASSSTVYSSTDTQYF. The CDR3 DNA sequence: TGTGCCAGCAGTTCGACAGTTTACTCTAGCACAGATACGCAGTATTTT. The J gene is TRBJ2-3, the V gene TRBV6-5; the D gene is possibly TRBD1 (5 bases). V was pared by 4 bases and J by 0 bases, with 14 bases between. Germline V gives CDR1 MNHEY, CDR2 SVGAGI. This CDR3 spans 16 amino acids.

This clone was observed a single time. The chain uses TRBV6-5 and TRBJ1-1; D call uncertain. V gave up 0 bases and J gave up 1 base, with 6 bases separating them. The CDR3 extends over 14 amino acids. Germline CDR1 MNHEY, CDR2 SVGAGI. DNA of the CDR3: TGTGCCAGCAGTTACTCTCTAGAGAACACTGAAGCTTTCTTT. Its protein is CASSYSLENTEAFF.

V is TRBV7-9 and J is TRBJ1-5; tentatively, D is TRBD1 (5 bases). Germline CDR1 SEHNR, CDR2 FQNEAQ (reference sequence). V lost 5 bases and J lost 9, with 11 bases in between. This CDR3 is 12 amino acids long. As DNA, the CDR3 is TGTGCCAGCAGCCTCCCGGGGGGGCCCCAGCATTTT. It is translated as CASSLPGGPQHF.

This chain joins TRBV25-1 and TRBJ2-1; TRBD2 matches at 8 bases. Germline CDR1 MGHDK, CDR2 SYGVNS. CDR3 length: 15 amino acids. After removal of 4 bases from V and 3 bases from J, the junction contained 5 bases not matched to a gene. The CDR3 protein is CASSGREAVYNEQFF. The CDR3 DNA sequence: TGTGCCAGCAGTGGGCGGGAGGCCGTCTACAATGAGCAGTTCTTC.

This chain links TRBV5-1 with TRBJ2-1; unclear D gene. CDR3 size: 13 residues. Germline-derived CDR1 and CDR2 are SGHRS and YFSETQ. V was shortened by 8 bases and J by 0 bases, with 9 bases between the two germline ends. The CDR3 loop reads CASSTSSYNEQFF. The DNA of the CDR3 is TGCGCCAGTTCCACGAGCTCCTACAATGAGCAGTTCTTC.

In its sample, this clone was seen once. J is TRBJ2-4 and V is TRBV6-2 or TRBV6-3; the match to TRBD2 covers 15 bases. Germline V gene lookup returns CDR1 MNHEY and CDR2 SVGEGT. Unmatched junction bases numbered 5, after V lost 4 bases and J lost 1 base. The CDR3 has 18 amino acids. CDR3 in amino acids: CASSSRTSGRGAKNIQYF. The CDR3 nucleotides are TGTGCCAGCAGTTCCCGGACTAGCGGGAGGGGGGCCAAAAACATTCAGTACTTC.

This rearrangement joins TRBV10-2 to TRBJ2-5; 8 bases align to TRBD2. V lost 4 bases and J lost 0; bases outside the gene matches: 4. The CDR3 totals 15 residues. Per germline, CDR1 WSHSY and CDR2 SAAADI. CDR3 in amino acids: CASSATSGNQETQYF. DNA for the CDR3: TGCGCCAGCAGTGCCACTAGCGGAAACCAAGAGACCCAGTACTTC.

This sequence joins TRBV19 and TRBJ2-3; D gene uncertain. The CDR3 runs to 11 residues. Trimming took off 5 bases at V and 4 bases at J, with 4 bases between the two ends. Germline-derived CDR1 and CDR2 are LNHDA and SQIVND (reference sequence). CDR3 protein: CASSHSDTQYF. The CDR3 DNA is TGTGCCAGTAGTCATTCAGATACGCAGTATTTT.

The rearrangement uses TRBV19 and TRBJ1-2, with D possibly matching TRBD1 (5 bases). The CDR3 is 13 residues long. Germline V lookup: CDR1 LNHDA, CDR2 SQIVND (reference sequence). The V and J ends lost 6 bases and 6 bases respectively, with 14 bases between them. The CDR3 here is CASSPARGDGYTF. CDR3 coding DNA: TGTGCCAGTAGCCCCGCACGGGGGGATGGCTACACCTTC.

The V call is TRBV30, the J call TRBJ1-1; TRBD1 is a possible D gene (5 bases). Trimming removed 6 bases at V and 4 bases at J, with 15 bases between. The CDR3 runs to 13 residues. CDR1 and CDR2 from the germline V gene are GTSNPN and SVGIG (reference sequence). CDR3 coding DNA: TGTGCCTGCGGAACAGCCGGGGGCACTGAAGCTTTCTTT. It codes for CACGTAGGTEAFF.